The T cell receptor (beta chain) described here comes from a study of graft-versus-host responses after intestinal transplantation. Study results and caveats: Early post-transplant HvG declines showed an association with peak circulating GvH clone levels. Recipient marrow held GvH clones, some first seen in ileum or blood. Allografts carried high graft-versus-host to host-versus-graft clonal ratios in patients having graft-donor T cell macrochimerism.

Responders labeled with CFSE (roughly 200,000) were plated with roughly 200,000 irradiated, violet-dye-labeled stimulators. Sorted after the reaction were proliferating CFSE-low CD3+CD4+ and CD3+CD8+ responders. Clones were sequenced by immunoSEQ multiplex PCR, and TCRdb holds only the in-frame ones, with some missing. Of a few thousand clones listed, 30% to 40% are singletons. From germline, CDR1 is SQVTM and CDR2 ANQGSEA. Trimming stripped 0 bases from V and 7 bases from J, with 18 bases between. The CDR3 length is 16 residues. The material was alloreactive CD8+ T cells from a mixed lymphocyte reaction culture, obtained before intestinal transplant. Subset defined: CFSE-low proliferating T cells sorted from approximately 6-day pre-transplant mixed lymphocyte reaction (GvH or HvG direction). The sequence derives from a human patient who received an intestinal transplant. This rearrangement joins TRBV29-1 to TRBJ1-4; possibly TRBD1 for D (6 bases). CDR3 bases: TGCAGCGTTGAAGAGACAGGCGCATATCCCCCTGAAAAACTGTTTTTT. Its translation: CSVEETGAYPPEKLFF.